This T cell receptor beta chain was documented in a study of T-cell memory formation after mild COVID-19. Each CDR3 protein is one row after TCRdb ran MiXCR on the 5' RACE reads. The sample contains around 390,000 distinct CDR3 sequences, roughly 15% of which appear only once. The CDR3 length is 13 residues. Trimming pared 3 bases from V and 8 bases from J, leaving 16 bases between. Germline V lookup: CDR1 SQVTM, CDR2 ANQGSEA. The J gene is TRBJ1-2, the V gene TRBV29-1, with D possibly matching TRBD1 (5 bases). This TCR derives from a man younger than 30 who had mild COVID-19 (a few samples of this study predate the infection). Cell type and time point are not known. The sequenced material came from PBMCs or a T cell subset sorted from them (not recorded which). CDR3 bases: TGCAGCGTTGACGGGACTCCACTCCTCGGCTACACCTTC. It specifies CSVDGTPLLGYTF.